This T cell receptor (beta chain) came from a study of Ad26.COV2.S vaccination and SARS-CoV-2 variants. Study context: Vaccine-arm donor from the placebo-controlled COV1001 Ad26.COV2.S trial. Study-wide findings and caveats: A substantial breadth of spike-specific CD8+ and CD4+ T cell responses after vaccination has been reported. An underestimation of total T cell responses may have resulted from the TCR breadth and depth analyses.

As to treatment: roughly 18 received Ad26.COV2.S at low or high dose, single or two shots; several received placebo; per-sample allocation not given. Samples came from day 63 after the first vaccine or placebo injection. To note about this clone: Its target is unknown.

Germline CDR1 is MGHDK and CDR2 is SYGVNS. V was trimmed by 2 bases and J by 6 bases, leaving 10 bases between them. The CDR3 sequence is 13 residues long. The assay was immunoSEQ multiplex PCR, and TCRdb's table has in-frame clones only and misses some. The sample records a few hundred thousand clones, 85% to 90% being singletons. This TCR was recovered from a person between 18 and 65 years old who received the Ad26.COV2.S COVID-19 vaccine or a placebo. The specimen was peripheral blood, collected in a trial of Ad26.COV2.S vaccine versus placebo. The chain combines TRBV25-1 with TRBJ1-1; D is possibly TRBD1 (5 bases). CDR3 sequence (DNA): TGTGCCAGCAGTGAAGGGGACGTCTCTGAAGCTTTCTTT. This encodes CASSEGDVSEAFF. The whole variable domain, filled in from reference TRBV25-1 and TRBJ1-1, reads EADIYQTPRYLVIGTGKKITLECSQTMGHDKMYWYQQDPGMELHLIHYSYGVNSTEKGDLSSESTVSRIRTEHFPLTLESARPSHTSQYLCASSEGDVSEAFFGQGTRLTVV.